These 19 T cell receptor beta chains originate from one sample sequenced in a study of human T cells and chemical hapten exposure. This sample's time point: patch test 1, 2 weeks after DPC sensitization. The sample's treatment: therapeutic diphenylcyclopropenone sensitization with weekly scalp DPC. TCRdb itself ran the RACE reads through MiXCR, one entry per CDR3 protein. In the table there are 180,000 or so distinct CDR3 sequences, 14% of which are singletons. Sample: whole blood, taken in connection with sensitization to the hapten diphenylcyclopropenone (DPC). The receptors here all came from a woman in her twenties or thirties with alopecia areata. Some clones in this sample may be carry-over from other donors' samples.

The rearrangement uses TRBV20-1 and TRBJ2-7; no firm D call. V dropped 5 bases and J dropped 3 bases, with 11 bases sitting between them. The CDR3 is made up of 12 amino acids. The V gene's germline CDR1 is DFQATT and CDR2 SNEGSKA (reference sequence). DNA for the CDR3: TGCAGTGCTGACGAAGGAAACTACGAGCAGTACTTC. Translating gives CSADEGNYEQYF.

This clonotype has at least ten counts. CDR3 coding DNA: TGTGCCAGCAGTGCCTACAGGGGGAATGGTAATTCACCCCTCCACTTT. It is translated as CASSAYRGNGNSPLHF. The V call is TRBV27, the J call TRBJ1-6; TRBD1 agrees at 8 bases. The germline CDR1 and CDR2 sequences are MNHEY and SMNVEV (reference sequence). Trimming took 5 bases from V and 6 from J; bases not matched to a gene: 9. The CDR3 extends over 16 amino acids.

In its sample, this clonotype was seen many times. For the CDR3, the DNA is TGCGCCAGCAGTCCCACCTCGGGGGACTCCTACAATGAGCAGTTCTTC. The encoded protein is CASSPTSGDSYNEQFF. The V gene is TRBV10-1, the J gene TRBJ2-1, with a possible D match to TRBD2 (6 bases). V lost 5 bases, J lost 0 bases, and 14 bases lay in between. Germline assignment: CDR1 WNHNN and CDR2 SYGVQD (reference sequence). The CDR3 is 16 amino acids.

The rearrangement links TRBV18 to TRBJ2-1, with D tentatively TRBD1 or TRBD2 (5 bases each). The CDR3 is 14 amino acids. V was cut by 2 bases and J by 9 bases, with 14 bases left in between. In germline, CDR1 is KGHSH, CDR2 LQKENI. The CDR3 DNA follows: TGTGCCAGCTCACCATCCCGGGACGCATCTGAGCAGTTCTTC. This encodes CASSPSRDASEQFF.

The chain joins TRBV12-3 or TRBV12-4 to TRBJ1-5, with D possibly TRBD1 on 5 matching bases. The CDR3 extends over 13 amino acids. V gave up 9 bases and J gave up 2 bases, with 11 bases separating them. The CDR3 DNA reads TGTGCCAGTATGCGGGGGGGCAATCAGCCCCAGCATTTT. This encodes CASMRGGNQPQHF.

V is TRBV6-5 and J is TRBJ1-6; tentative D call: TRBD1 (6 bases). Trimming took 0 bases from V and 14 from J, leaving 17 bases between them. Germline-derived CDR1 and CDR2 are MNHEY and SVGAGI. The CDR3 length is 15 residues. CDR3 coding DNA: TGTGCCAGCAGTTACTCCCAGGGGCTAATTCAGGCCCTCCACTTT. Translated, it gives CASSYSQGLIQALHF.

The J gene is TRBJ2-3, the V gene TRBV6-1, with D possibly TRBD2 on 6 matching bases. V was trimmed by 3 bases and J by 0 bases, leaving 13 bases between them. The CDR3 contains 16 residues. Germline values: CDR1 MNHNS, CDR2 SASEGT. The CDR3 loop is CASSDLRDSSTDTQYF. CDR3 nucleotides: TGTGCCAGCAGTGACCTAAGGGACTCCAGCACAGATACGCAGTATTTT.

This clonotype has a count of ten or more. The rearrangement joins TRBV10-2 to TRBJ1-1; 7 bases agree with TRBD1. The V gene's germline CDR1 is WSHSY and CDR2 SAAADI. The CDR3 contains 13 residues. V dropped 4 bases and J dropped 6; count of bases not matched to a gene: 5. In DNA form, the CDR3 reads TGCGCCAGCAGTGGCAGACAGGGCCCTGAAGCTTTCTTT. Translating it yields CASSGRQGPEAFF.

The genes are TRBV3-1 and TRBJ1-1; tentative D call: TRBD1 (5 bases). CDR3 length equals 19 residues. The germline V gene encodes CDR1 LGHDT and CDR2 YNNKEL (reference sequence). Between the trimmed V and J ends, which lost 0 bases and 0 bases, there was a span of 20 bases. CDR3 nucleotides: TGTGCCAGCAGCCAAGAGTTTAGAAGGGGCCTGTTTGTGAACACTGAAGCTTTCTTT. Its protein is CASSQEFRRGLFVNTEAFF.

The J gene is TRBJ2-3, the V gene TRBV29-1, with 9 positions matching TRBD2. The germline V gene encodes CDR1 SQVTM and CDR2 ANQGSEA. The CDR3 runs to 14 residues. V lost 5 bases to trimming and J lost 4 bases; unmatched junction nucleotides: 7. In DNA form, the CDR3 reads TGCAGCGTTTTAGCGGGAGTAAGAGCAGATACGCAGTATTTT. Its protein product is CSVLAGVRADTQYF.

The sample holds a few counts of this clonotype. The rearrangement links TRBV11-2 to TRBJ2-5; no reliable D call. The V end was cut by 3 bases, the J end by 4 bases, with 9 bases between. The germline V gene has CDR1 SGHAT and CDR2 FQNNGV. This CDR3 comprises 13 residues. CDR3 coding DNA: TGTGCCAGCAGCTTGGTGCAAGGAGAGACCCAGTACTTC. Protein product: CASSLVQGETQYF.

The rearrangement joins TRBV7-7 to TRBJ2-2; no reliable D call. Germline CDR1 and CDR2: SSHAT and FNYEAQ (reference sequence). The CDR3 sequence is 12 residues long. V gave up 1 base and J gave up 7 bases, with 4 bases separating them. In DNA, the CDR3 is TGTGCCAGCAGCTTAGTGGGCGGGGAGCTGTTTTTT. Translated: CASSLVGGELFF.

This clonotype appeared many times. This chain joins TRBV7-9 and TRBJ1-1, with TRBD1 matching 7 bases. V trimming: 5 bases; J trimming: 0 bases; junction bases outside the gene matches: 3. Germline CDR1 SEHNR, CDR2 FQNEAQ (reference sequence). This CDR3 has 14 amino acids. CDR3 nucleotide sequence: TGTGCCAGCAGCCAAGGACAGGTGAACACTGAAGCTTTCTTT. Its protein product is CASSQGQVNTEAFF.

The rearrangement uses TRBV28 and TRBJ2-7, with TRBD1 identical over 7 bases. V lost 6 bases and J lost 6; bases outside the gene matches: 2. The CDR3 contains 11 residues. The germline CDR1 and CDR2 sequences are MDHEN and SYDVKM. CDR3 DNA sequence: TGTGCCAGCAGGGGGACAGTCGAGCAGTACTTC. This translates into CASRGTVEQYF.

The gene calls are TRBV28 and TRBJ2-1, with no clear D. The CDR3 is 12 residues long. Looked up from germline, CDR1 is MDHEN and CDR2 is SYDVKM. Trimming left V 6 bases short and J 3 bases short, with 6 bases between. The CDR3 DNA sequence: TGTGCCAGCAGGCCCCTCTACAATGAGCAGTTCTTC. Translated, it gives CASRPLYNEQFF.

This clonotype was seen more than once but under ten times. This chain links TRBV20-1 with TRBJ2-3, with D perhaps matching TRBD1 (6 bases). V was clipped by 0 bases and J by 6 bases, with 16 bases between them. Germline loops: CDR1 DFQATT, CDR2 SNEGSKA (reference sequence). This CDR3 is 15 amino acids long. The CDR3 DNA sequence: TGCAGTGCTAGAGATCCCCGGACAGTTCAGGATACGCAGTATTTT. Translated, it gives CSARDPRTVQDTQYF.

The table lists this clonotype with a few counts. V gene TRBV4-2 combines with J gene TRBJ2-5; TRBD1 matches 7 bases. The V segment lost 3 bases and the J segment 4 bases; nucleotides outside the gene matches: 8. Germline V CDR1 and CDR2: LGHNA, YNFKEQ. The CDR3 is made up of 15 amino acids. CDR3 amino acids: CASSQDTWTGETQYF. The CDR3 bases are TGTGCCAGCAGCCAGGATACTTGGACAGGAGAGACCCAGTACTTC.

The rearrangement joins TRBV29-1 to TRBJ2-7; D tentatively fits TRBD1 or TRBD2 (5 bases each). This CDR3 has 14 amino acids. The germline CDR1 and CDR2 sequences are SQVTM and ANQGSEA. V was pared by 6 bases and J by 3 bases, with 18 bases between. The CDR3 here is CSVVEGLGNYEQYF. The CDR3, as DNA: TGCAGCGTCGTTGAGGGGTTAGGAAACTACGAGCAGTACTTC.

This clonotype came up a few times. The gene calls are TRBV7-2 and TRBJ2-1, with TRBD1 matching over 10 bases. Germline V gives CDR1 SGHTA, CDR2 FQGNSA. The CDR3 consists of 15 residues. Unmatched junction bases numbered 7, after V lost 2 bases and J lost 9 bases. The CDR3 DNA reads TGTGCCAGCAGCTTACTGGACAGGGGGGACAGTGAGCAGTTCTTC. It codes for CASSLLDRGDSEQFF.